This T cell receptor (beta chain) was profiled in a study of regulatory T cells in long-lasting Graves disease (dated by TCRdb to the early 2020s). For context, the study as a whole: In the newly diagnosed Graves' disease group, patients had been taking antithyroid drugs for less than 3 months. Persistent Graves' disease patients were compared with newly diagnosed Graves' disease patients by peripheral blood TCR sequencing and RNA sequencing. The study was conducted in China and was registered as a clinical trial. TCR sequencing covered about 13 persistent and roughly 20 newly diagnosed Graves' disease patients, 33 samples in total. Overall study results and their limits: Compared with newly diagnosed patients, patients with persistent Graves' disease had lower TCR Shannon entropy and fewer highly expanded clones, which suggests clonal expansion. The authors acknowledged the small sample size as a limitation that may reduce accuracy. More public clonotypes were shared among persistent patients (roughly 2,900) than among newly diagnosed patients (roughly 1,000). Sequencing and analysis were limited to the TCR beta chain. Persistent disease showed preferential use of TRBV28, TRBJ1-2 and TRBJ2-5, whereas newly diagnosed disease favored TRBV20-1 and TRBJ2-1. Peripheral blood alone was examined, since thyroid tissue, which constituted the primary lesion, could not be accessed.

This clonotype was seen at least ten times. What this receptor recognizes is not known. No clone much larger than this one lies a single base away; base qualities are absent. What this sample's time point label stands for: newly diagnosed GD, antithyroid drugs for less than 3 months. RNA was extracted from PBMCs in TRIzol for both TCR sequencing and RNA sequencing. Graves' disease was diagnosed according to American Thyroid Association guidelines. Patients for the study were recruited at an endocrinology department in Xi'an, China. From each patient, about 9 milliliters of peripheral blood was collected into an EDTA anticoagulant tube. Ficoll Paque Plus density gradient separation was used to isolate PBMCs, and no further T cell sorting was done. RNA quality was checked with an Agilent 2100 Bioanalyzer and agarose gel, and concentration with a NanoDrop 2000. From the germline V gene, CDR1 is SGHRS and CDR2 is YFSETQ. The V and J ends are trimmed by 0 bases and 2 bases, leaving 17 bases between them. There are 18 amino acids in the CDR3, from cysteine to phenylalanine inclusive. Here the CDR3 DNA is all that survives: 54 bases in frame from base 1.

The library relied on multiplex PCR. This sample was sequenced with an Illumina HiSeq 4000. To build TCR beta libraries, CDR3 regions were amplified by Arm-PCR using iRepertoire HTBI primers. Before sequencing, the PCR products went through gel purification. On the study's bioinformatics: Gene usage analysis of CDR3 amino acid clonotypes relied on the approximately 62 TRBV and 12 to 15 TRBJ segments identified across samples. COPE and FqMerger were used to merge the filtered high-quality paired reads into contigs. BLAST was used to align contigs to IMGT TRBV, TRBD and TRBJ reference genes, with CDR3 defined following IMGT. Any clonotype with a frequency above 0.1% was classified as a highly expanded clone. Shannon entropy served as the measure of repertoire diversity, while the Gini coefficient captured V-J evenness. Public clonotypes were defined as clonotypes shared by more than one individual. TCRdb trimmed the raw reads at Q25, called clones with MiXCR and kept productive beta chains. When rows share a CDR3 protein, they turn into one entry using the most common DNA and genes. TCRdb, not the original authors, processed these V and J calls. The sample profile shows 200,000 to 250,000 distinct CDR3 sequences; around 20% of them were found once. In total, the top ten clones hold around 14% of the sample.

Sequenced here: peripheral blood mononuclear cells (PBMCs), sampled at new diagnosis, from a patient treated with antithyroid drugs. The TCR comes from a female donor with Graves disease. The rearranged chain carries TRBV5-1 and TRBJ2-2, with TRBD2 perhaps the D gene, on 6 matching bases. The CDR3 reads as follows: CASSLVPSDLANTGELFF. The sequenced DNA is TGCGCCAGCAGCTTGGTCCCTAGCGATCTTGCCAACACCGGGGAGCTGTTTTTT.